Sequencing of this T cell receptor (beta chain) was carried out in a study of blood T cell repertoires in COVID-19. Overall study: Material from acute and convalescent COVID-19 was sourced from the United States, Italy and Spain.

Some clones are missing from TCRdb's copy, which holds only in-frame ones; the method was immunoSEQ multiplex PCR. Seen here are just under 350,000 clones, approximately 87% observed once, and the top ten hold nearly 6.5%. The germline gives CDR1 SGHKS, CDR2 YYEKEE (reference sequence). Trimming pared 0 bases from V and 0 bases from J, leaving 15 bases between. The CDR3 covers 17 residues. During active infection, Seattle patients enrolled and were then monitored through disease. The receptor's source is a woman aged 50 to 60 with COVID-19, enrolled during active disease. The sequencing input was peripheral blood. The chain combines TRBV5-5 with TRBJ1-1; no reliable D call. CDR3 protein: CASSLEGRGSMNTEAFF. The DNA of the CDR3 is TGTGCCAGCAGCTTGGAGGGTCGGGGTTCCATGAACACTGAAGCTTTCTTT.